Sequencing of this T cell receptor beta chain was carried out in a study of shared clonotypes between healthy human individuals. General study results and limits: Among non-shared clonotypes, generation probabilities were lower than among those shared by all four donors. Enrolling few donors narrowed the genetic and exposure-history diversity that was represented.

Comments on this clone: The antigen is undetermined.

V shed 4 bases and J shed 4 bases, with 5 bases lying between them. The germline V gene has CDR1 SGHRS and CDR2 YFSETQ. CDR3 length equals 12 residues. The assay was carried out at the deep level. Approximately 220 ng DNA, approximately 31,000 T cell genomes, went into each sorted-subset replicate PCR. Some clones are missing from TCRdb's copy, which holds only in-frame ones; the method was immunoSEQ multiplex PCR. Of some 1,600,000 clones listed, 95% to 99% were seen once; the top ten hold about 0.42%. This chain links TRBV5-1 with TRBJ2-2; no clear D. This receptor was taken from a man aged 30 to 39 in good health. Sequenced material: naive CD4+ T cells sorted from blood. Regarding subset: CD45RA+ positively selected. DNA of the CDR3: TGCGCCAGCAGCAACCTCACCGGGGAGCTGTTTTTT. Its translation is CASSNLTGELFF.